This T cell receptor beta chain was retrieved from a study of control samples from healthy donors and cancer patients. Measured with immunoSEQ multiplex PCR; TCRdb has only the in-frame clones, and not every one. The sample yields about 120,000 clones, less than 95% seen once. Germline loops: CDR1 SGHTA, CDR2 FQGNSA. The CDR3 is made up of 16 amino acids. The trim removed 3 bases at V and 1 base at J, leaving 5 bases unmatched. In its sample, this clone was seen once. The sequencing input was blood. The chain has TRBV7-2 and TRBJ1-4; 7 positions match TRBD1. This TCR derives from a man between 25 and 39 years old in good health. The CDR3 region has the DNA TGTGCCAGCAGCTTGGGGCCAGGGGGAACTAATGAAAAACTGTTTTTT. Translating gives CASSLGPGGTNEKLFF.